Listed here are 16 T cell receptor beta chains from one sample, sequenced in a study of OX40 agonist ivuxolimab in advanced cancers. Produced via immunoSEQ multiplex PCR; TCRdb's table is partial and in-frame only. This table holds roughly 79,000 clones, about four fifths found once. The sample consisted of CD4+ or CD8+ T cells sorted from blood, taken in a trial of the OX40 agonist ivuxolimab. Receptor source: an adult with an advanced solid tumor such as melanoma, head and neck, liver or kidney cancer.

The chain uses TRBV5-5 and TRBJ2-7; 8 bases are shared with TRBD1. Germline V gene lookup returns CDR1 SGHKS and CDR2 YYEKEE (reference sequence). The junction had 8 bases not matched to a gene; V was cut back by 3 bases and J by 3 bases. The CDR3 consists of 15 residues. The CDR3: CASSSSTGVDYEQYF. CDR3 sequence (DNA): TGTGCCAGCAGCTCTTCGACAGGGGTAGACTACGAGCAGTACTTC.

There are a few counts of this clone. This sequence joins TRBV28 and TRBJ1-1; D is unclear. This CDR3 has 14 residues. Germline V gene data show CDR1 as MDHEN and CDR2 as SYDVKM. V was trimmed by 2 bases and J by 1 base, leaving 8 bases between them. CDR3 bases: TGTGCCAGCAGTTTAAACCGTCCGAACACTGAAGCTTTCTTT. Its translation is CASSLNRPNTEAFF.

The chain employs TRBV27 and TRBJ2-1, with no clear D. V was trimmed by 2 bases and J by 3 bases, leaving 11 bases between them. CDR1 is MNHEY, CDR2 SMNVEV, per germline (reference sequence). The CDR3 is made up of 15 amino acids. The CDR3 sequence is CASSLEVGNYNEQFF. CDR3 sequence (DNA): TGTGCCAGCAGTTTAGAGGTGGGGAACTACAATGAGCAGTTCTTC.

CDR3 bases: TGTGCCAGCAGCGTAGCTCAGGGAGAGCAGTACTTC. Protein: CASSVAQGEQYF. This rearrangement joins TRBV9 to TRBJ2-7; D possibly corresponds to TRBD1 (5 bases). The CDR3 is 12 residues long. Germline V CDR1 and CDR2: SGDLS, YYNGEE. Trimming took 0 bases from V and 7 from J, leaving 8 bases between them.

The rearrangement joins TRBV9 to TRBJ1-1; D not resolved. The CDR3 runs 14 residues. V gave up 0 bases and J gave up 5 bases, with 11 bases separating them. Germline V CDR1 and CDR2: SGDLS, YYNGEE. The CDR3 reads CASSVGGKRTEAFF. DNA for the CDR3: TGTGCCAGCAGCGTAGGGGGAAAGCGAACTGAAGCTTTCTTT.

The V call is TRBV2, the J call TRBJ2-6; D is undetermined. V dropped 0 bases and J dropped 0 bases, with 6 bases sitting between them. The germline V gene encodes CDR1 SNHLY and CDR2 FYNNEI. This CDR3 comprises 16 residues. CDR3 coding DNA: TGTGCCAGCAGTGAAGCGGTCCTCTCTGGGGCCAACGTCCTGACTTTC. This sequence encodes CASSEAVLSGANVLTF.

The chain is built from TRBV2 and TRBJ2-7; D not certain. Per the germline V gene, CDR1 is SNHLY and CDR2 is FYNNEI. The germline V and J ends were trimmed by 7 bases and 0 bases, with 16 bases remaining between them. This CDR3 is 15 amino acids long. CDR3 residues: CASIRTAAISYEQYF. The CDR3 coding sequence is TGTGCCAGCATAAGAACGGCAGCTATCTCCTACGAGCAGTACTTC.

The CDR3 protein is CASSPGLAPYNEQFF. The CDR3 nucleotides are TGCGCCAGCAGCCCGGGACTAGCCCCCTACAATGAGCAGTTCTTC. The chain links TRBV5-1 to TRBJ2-1, with 9 bases lining up with TRBD2. V trimming: 4 bases; J trimming: 2 bases; junction bases outside the gene matches: 4. The CDR3 is 15 amino acids. The germline gives CDR1 SGHRS, CDR2 YFSETQ.

The rearrangement uses TRBV18 and TRBJ2-6; no clear D gene. The CDR3 spans 15 residues. CDR1 is KGHSH, CDR2 LQKENI, per germline. V lost 5 bases, J lost 4 bases, and 12 bases lay in between. This CDR3 is CASSSDLSGANVLTF. The DNA of the CDR3 is TGTGCCAGCTCATCAGACTTGTCCGGGGCCAACGTCCTGACTTTC.

The rearrangement uses TRBV6-1 and TRBJ2-2; TRBD2 matches at 9 bases. With 7 bases clipped from V and 0 bases from J, the junction kept 3 bases outside the gene matches. Germline CDR1 is MNHNS and CDR2 is SASEGT. The CDR3 is 15 residues long. The CDR3 is CASTSGTANTGELFF. The CDR3 DNA reads TGTGCCAGCACTAGCGGGACCGCGAACACCGGGGAGCTGTTTTTT.

This clone was seen a single time. The rearrangement joins TRBV5-4 to TRBJ2-1; 10 bases agree with TRBD2. CDR1 is SGHNT, CDR2 YYREEE, per germline (reference sequence). V gave up 5 bases and J gave up 4 bases; unmatched junction bases: 6. CDR3 size: 15 residues. The DNA for the CDR3 is TGTGCCAGCAGGCCAGGACTAGCGGAGTACAATGAGCAGTTCTTC. Its protein product is CASRPGLAEYNEQFF.

This chain uses TRBV7-2 with TRBJ2-6; D ambiguous. Trimming cost V 5 bases and J 3 bases, with 8 bases left between them. Germline assignment: CDR1 SGHTA and CDR2 FQGNSA. This CDR3 has 14 amino acids. The CDR3 DNA sequence: TGTGCCAGCAGCCCAATGGGTGGGGCCAACGTCCTGACTTTC. It translates to CASSPMGGANVLTF.

The chain carries TRBV19 and TRBJ2-5; D gene unclear. The V gene lost 2 bases and the J gene lost 0 bases, with 7 bases spanning the gap. The CDR3 is 14 amino acids. Germline-derived CDR1 and CDR2 are LNHDA and SQIVND (reference sequence). The CDR3 reads CASSIRSHQETQYF. The CDR3 bases are TGTGCCAGTAGTATACGGTCCCACCAAGAGACCCAGTACTTC.

The chain uses TRBV6-5 and TRBJ2-7, with TRBD2 matching 12 bases. This CDR3 comprises 16 residues. V was clipped by 2 bases and J by 2 bases; unmatched bases: 4. Germline V CDR1 and CDR2: MNHEY, SVGAGI. In DNA form, the CDR3 reads TGTGCCAGCAGTTACGCGCTAGCGGGAGGGCCCTACGAGCAGTACTTC. Protein: CASSYALAGGPYEQYF.

The chain carries TRBV21-1 and TRBJ1-4; TRBD1 was called by the table and not checked on the DNA. TRBV21-1 is labeled a pseudogene. CDR3 length equals 17 residues. The CDR3 here is CASSKNLRDRAVEKLFF. The CDR3 bases are TGTGCCAGCAGCAAAAACCTCCGGGACAGGGCTGTGGAAAAACTGTTTTTT.

The chain combines TRBV5-6 with TRBJ1-5; 8 bases agree with TRBD1. This CDR3 contains 15 residues. V dropped 0 bases and J dropped 6; count of bases not matched to a gene: 5. Germline assignment: CDR1 SGHDT and CDR2 YYEEEE. This CDR3 reads CASSLAGGLLQPQHF. The DNA for the CDR3 is TGTGCCAGCAGCTTGGCAGGGGGCTTACTTCAGCCCCAGCATTTT.